The 2 T cell receptor beta chains presented below share a single source sample, sequenced in a study of blood T cell repertoires in COVID-19 (dated by TCRdb to the early 2020s). Libraries were constructed by the immunoSEQ multiplex PCR assay. This is the immuneACCESS table as TCRdb keeps it, with only in-frame sequences that have V and J called. A part of the clones is gone; compared with another copy, unresolved V genes explain less than half, and the rest is unexplained. Here the sample has 300,000 to 400,000 clones; roughly nine tenths occur a single time. Less than 3.5% of the sample is held by the ten biggest clonotypes. The sequenced sample consisted of peripheral blood. The receptors were sampled from a woman aged 25 to 39 with COVID-19, enrolled during active disease.

The count of this clone is one. The chain links TRBV7-2 to TRBJ1-5; the D is unclear. This CDR3 contains 15 residues. CDR1 is SGHTA, CDR2 FQGNSA, per germline. Trimming stripped 0 bases from V and 1 base from J, with 7 bases between. The CDR3 region has the DNA TGTGCCAGCAGCTTAGCGTGGGCCAGCAATCAGCCCCAGCATTTT. Translating it yields CASSLAWASNQPQHF.

The chain joins TRBV28 to TRBJ2-7; TRBD2 agrees at 13 bases. Trimming removed 6 bases from V and 0 bases from J; junction bases left unmatched: 8. The germline gives CDR1 MDHEN, CDR2 SYDVKM. The CDR3 sequence is 17 residues long. CDR3 nucleotide sequence: TGTGCCAGCAGGACACCCGGGACTAGCGGGACCTCCTACGAGCAGTACTTC. Translation gives CASRTPGTSGTSYEQYF.